What follows describes a single T cell receptor beta chain. The repertoire was sequenced with immunoSEQ multiplex PCR; TCRdb's copy has only in-frame clones and lacks some. The table lists more than 30,000 clones, over 80% of them singletons. The germline CDR1 and CDR2 sequences are SGHDT and YYEEEE. The ends lost 5 bases at V and 4 bases at J; junction bases unmatched: 10. This CDR3 is 16 amino acids long. This record comes from a study of T cell changes during pregnancy in multiple sclerosis. V and J are TRBV5-6 and TRBJ1-3; 9 nucleotides line up with TRBD1. This receptor was identified in a female donor in good health, enrolled as a control in a pregnancy study. Specimen: CD4+ T cells from peripheral blood mononuclear cells, collected in the third trimester of pregnancy. The CDR3 region is CASSRLPGTGGNTIYF. In nucleotides, the CDR3 is TGTGCCAGCAGTCGATTACCCGGGACAGGGGGAAACACCATATATTTT.